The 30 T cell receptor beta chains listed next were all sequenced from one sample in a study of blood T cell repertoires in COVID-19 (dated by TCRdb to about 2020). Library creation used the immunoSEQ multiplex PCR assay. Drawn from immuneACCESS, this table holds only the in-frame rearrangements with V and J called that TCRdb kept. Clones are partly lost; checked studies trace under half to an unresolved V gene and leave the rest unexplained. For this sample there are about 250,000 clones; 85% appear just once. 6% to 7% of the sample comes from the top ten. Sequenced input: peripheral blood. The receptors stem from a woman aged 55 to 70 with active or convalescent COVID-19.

CDR3 DNA: TGCGCCAGCAGCCCGGCAACCGGGACAGCTAATAACTATGGCTACACCTTC. This translates into CASSPATGTANNYGYTF. The V call is TRBV5-1, the J call TRBJ1-2; TRBD1 matches at 7 bases. V dropped 4 bases and J dropped 1; count of bases not matched to a gene: 13. The CDR3 sequence is 17 residues long. Germline V lookup: CDR1 SGHRS, CDR2 YFSETQ.

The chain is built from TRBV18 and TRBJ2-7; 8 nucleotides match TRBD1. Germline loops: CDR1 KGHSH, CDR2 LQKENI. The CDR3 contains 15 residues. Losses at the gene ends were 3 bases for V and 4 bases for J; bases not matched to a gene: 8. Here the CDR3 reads CASSPIQGGTYEQYV. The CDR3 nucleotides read TGTGCCAGCTCACCCATACAGGGGGGAACATACGAGCAGTACGTC.

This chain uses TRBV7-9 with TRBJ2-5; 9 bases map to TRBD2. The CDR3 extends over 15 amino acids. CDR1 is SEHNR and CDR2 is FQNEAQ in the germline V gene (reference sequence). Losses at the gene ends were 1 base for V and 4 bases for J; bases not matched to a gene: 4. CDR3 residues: CASSLDSGGSETQYF. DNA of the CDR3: TGTGCCAGCAGCTTAGACAGCGGGGGGTCAGAGACCCAGTACTTC.

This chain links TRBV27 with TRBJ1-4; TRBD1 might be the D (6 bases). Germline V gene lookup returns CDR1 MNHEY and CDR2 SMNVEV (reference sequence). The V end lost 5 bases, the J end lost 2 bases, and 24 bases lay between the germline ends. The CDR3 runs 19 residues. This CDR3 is CASSPHYPTGQSTNEKLFF. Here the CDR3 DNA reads TGTGCCAGCAGTCCCCATTACCCCACAGGGCAGAGCACTAATGAAAAACTGTTTTTT.

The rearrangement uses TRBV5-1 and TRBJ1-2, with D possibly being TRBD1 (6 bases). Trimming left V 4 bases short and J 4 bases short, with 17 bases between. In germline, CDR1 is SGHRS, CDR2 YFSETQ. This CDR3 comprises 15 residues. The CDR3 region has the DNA TGCGCCAGCAGCCAGGGACATCTTAACAGCTATGGCTACACCTTC. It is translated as CASSQGHLNSYGYTF.

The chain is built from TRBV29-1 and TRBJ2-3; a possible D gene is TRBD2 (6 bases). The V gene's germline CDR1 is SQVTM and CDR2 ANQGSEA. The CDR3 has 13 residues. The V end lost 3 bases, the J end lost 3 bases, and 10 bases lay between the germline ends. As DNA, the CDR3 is TGCAGCGTTGATTGGCGGGGTACAGATACGCAGTATTTT. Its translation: CSVDWRGTDTQYF.

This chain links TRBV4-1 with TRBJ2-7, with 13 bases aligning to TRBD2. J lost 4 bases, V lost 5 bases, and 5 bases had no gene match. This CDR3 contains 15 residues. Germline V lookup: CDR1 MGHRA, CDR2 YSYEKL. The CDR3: CASSARTSGSYEQYF. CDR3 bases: TGCGCCAGCAGCGCCAGGACTAGCGGGAGTTACGAGCAGTACTTC.

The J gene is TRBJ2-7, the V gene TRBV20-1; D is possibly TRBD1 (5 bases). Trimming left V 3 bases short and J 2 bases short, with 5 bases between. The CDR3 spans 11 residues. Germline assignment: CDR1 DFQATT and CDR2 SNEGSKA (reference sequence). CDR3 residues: CSARGPYEQYV. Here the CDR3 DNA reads TGCAGTGCTAGGGGGCCCTACGAGCAGTACGTC.

The CDR3 nucleotides read TGTGCCAGCAACGGAGCGGGAGGGCAGCAAAATGAGCAGTTCTTC. The encoded protein is CASNGAGGQQNEQFF. The chain joins TRBV27 to TRBJ2-1, with TRBD2 matching over 10 bases. The junction had 10 bases not matched to a gene; V was cut back by 7 bases and J by 7 bases. This CDR3 comprises 15 residues. Germline V lookup: CDR1 MNHEY, CDR2 SMNVEV (reference sequence).

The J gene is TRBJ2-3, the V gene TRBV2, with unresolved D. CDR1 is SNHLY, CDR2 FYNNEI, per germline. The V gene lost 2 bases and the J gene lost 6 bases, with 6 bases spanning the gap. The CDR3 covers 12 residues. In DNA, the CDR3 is TGTGCCAGCAGTGAATTAGTGGATACGCAGTATTTT. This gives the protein CASSELVDTQYF.

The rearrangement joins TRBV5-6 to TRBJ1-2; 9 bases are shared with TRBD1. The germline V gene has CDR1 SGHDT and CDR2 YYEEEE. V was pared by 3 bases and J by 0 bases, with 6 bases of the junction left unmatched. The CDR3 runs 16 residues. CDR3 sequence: CASSSTGGVANYGYTF. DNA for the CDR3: TGTGCCAGCAGCTCGACAGGGGGAGTTGCTAACTATGGCTACACCTTC.

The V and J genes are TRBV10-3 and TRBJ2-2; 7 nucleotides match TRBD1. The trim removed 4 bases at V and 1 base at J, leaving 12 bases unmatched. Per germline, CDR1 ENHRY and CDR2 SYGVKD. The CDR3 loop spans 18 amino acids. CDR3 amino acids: CAISARDSDLMNTGELFF. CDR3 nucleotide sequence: TGTGCCATCAGTGCCCGGGACAGTGATCTTATGAACACCGGGGAGCTGTTTTTT.

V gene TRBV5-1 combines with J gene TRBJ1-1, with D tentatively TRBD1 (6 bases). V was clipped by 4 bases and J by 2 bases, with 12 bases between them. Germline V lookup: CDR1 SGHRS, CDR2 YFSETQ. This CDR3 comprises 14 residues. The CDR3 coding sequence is TGCGCCAGCAGCATCACAGGGCTTAACACTGAAGCTTTCTTT. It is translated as CASSITGLNTEAFF.

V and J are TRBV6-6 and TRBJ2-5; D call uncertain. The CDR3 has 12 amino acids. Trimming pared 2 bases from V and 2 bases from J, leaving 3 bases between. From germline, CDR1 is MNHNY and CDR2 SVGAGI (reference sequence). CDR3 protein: CASSYPQETQYF. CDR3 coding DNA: TGTGCCAGCAGTTACCCTCAAGAGACCCAGTACTTC.

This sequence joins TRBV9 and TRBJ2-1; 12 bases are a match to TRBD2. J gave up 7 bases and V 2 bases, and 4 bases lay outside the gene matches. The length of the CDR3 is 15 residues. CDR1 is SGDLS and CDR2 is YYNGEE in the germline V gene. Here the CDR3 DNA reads TGTGCCAGCAGCGTGTCTAGCGGGAGGGCGAATGAGCAGTTCTTC. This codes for CASSVSSGRANEQFF.

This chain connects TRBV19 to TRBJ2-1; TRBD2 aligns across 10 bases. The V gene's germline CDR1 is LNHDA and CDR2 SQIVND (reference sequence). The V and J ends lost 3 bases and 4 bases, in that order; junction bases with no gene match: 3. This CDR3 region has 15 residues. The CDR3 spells CASSMLAGVYNEQFF. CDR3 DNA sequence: TGTGCCAGTAGTATGCTAGCGGGAGTTTACAATGAGCAGTTCTTC.

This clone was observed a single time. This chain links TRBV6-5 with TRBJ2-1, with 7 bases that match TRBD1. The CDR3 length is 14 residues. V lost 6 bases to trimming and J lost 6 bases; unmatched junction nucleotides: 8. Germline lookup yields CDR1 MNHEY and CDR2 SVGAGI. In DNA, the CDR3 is TGTGCCAGCAGCCTGCCGGGACAGATCAATGAGCAGTTCTTC. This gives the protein CASSLPGQINEQFF.

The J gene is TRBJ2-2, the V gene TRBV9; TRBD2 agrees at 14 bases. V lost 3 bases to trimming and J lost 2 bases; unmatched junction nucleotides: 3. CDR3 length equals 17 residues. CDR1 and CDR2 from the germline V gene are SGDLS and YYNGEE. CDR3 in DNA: TGTGCCAGCAGCGGGACTAGCGGGGGGTCTAACACCGGGGAGCTGTTTTTT. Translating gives CASSGTSGGSNTGELFF.

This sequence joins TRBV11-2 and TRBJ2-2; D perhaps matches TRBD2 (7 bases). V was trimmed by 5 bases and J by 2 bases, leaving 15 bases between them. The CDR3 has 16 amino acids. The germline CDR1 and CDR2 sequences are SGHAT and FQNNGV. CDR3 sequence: CASSPRGGSNTGELFF. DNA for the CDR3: TGTGCCAGCAGCCCCCGCGGGGGCTCTAACACCGGGGAGCTGTTTTTT.

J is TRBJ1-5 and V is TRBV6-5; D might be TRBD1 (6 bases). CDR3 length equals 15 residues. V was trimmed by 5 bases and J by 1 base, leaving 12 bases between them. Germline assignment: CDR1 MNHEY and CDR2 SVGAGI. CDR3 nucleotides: TGTGCCAGCAGTAGGGGCAGGGGCAGCAATCAGCCCCAGCATTTT. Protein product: CASSRGRGSNQPQHF.

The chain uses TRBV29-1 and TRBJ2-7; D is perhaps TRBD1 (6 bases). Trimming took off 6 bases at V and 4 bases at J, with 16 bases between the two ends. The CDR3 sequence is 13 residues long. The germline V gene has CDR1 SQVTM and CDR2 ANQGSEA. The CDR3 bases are TGCAGCGTATCGACAGGCAGGTGTTACGAGCAGTACGTC. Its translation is CSVSTGRCYEQYV.

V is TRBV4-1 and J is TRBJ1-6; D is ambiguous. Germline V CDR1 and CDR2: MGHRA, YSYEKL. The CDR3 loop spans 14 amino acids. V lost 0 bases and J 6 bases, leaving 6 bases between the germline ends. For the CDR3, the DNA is TGCGCCAGCAGCCAAGATCCGGGTAATTCACCCCTCCACTTT. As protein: CASSQDPGNSPLHF.

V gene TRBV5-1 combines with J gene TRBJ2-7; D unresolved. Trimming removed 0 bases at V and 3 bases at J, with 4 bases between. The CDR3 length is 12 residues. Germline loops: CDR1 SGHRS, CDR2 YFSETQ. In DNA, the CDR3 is TGCGCCAGCAGCTTGGACGGCTACGAGCAGTACTTC. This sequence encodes CASSLDGYEQYF.

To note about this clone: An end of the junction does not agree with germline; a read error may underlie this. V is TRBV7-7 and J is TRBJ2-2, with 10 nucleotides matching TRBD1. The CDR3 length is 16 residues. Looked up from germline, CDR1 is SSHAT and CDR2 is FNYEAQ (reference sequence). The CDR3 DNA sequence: TGTGCTAGCAGCTTAACCGCCGGGACAGGGGTCGGGGAGCTGTTTTTT. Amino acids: CASSLTAGTGVGELFF.

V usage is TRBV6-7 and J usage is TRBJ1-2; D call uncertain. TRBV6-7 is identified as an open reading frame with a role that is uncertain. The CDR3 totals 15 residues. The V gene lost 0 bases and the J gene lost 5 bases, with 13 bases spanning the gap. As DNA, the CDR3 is TGTGCCAGCAGTTACTCGACGGGAAGGGTATATGGCTACACCTTC. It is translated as CASSYSTGRVYGYTF.

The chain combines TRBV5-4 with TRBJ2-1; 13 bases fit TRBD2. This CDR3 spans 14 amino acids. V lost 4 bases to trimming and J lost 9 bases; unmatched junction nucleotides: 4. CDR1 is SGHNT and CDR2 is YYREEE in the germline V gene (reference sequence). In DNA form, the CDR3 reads TGTGCCAGCAGCCTCGGACTAGCGGGAGTTGAGCAGTTCTTC. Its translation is CASSLGLAGVEQFF.

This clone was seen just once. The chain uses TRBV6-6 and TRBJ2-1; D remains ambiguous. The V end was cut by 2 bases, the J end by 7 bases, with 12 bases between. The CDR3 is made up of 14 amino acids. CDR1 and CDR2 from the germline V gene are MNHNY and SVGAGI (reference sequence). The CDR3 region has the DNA TGTGCCAGCAGTTACGAACAGATTGGGAATGAGCAGTTCTTC. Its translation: CASSYEQIGNEQFF.

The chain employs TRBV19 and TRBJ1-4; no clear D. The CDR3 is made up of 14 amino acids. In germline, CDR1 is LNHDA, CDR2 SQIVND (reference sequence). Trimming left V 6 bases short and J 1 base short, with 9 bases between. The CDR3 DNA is TGTGCCAGTAGACCAGGAGGAACTAATGAAAAACTGTTTTTT. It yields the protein CASRPGGTNEKLFF.

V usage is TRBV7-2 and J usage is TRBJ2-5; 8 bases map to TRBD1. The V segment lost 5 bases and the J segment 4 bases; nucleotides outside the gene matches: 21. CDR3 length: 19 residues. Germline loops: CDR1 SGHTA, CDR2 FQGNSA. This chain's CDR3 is CASSHLGQDILGGGETQYF. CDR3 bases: TGTGCCAGCAGCCACCTGGGACAGGACATTCTAGGCGGTGGAGAGACCCAGTACTTC.

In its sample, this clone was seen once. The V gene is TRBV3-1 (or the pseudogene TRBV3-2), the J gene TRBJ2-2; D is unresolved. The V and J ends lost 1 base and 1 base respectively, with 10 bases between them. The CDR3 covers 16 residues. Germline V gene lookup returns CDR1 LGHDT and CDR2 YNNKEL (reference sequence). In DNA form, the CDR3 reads TGTGCCAGCAGCCAAGGTTACACCCAGAACACCGGGGAGCTGTTTTTT. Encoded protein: CASSQGYTQNTGELFF.